This record concerns one T cell receptor beta chain sequence. This entry belongs to a study of blood T cell repertoires in COVID-19. Looking at the study overall: PBMCs, B-cell-depleted T cells, or T cells provided the cDNA or gDNA that made up the material.

Trimming stripped 7 bases from V and 0 bases from J, with 18 bases between. Germline CDR1 reads SEHNR; CDR2 reads FQNEAQ (reference sequence). The CDR3 totals 16 residues. In the authors' methods: Estimated nucleated cell counts came from reference gene primer amplification. TCRdb keeps only in-frame clones here, not all; method: immunoSEQ multiplex PCR. Clonal size and the V and J genes are those of that table, whereas D and trimming came from the DNA. The sample has some 130,000 clones, roughly 90% seen once. This clonotype originated in a man in his 60s with COVID-19, enrolled during active disease. The sequenced material came from peripheral blood. This chain links TRBV7-9 with TRBJ1-2; D perhaps matches TRBD1 (6 bases). CDR3 in amino acids: CASTPRPDSTNYGYTF. DNA for the CDR3: TGTGCCAGCACCCCGAGGCCGGACAGTACTAACTATGGCTACACCTTC.